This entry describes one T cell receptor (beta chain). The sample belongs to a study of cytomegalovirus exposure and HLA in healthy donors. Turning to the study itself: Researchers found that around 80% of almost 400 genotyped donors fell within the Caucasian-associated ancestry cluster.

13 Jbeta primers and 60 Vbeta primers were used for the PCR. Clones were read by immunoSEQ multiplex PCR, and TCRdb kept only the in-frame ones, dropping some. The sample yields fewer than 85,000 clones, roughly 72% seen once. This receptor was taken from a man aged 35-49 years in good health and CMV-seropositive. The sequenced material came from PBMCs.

The CDR3, as DNA: TGCGCCAGCAGCTTGGGGGCTAGCGGGAGGATTACCTACGAGCAGTACTTC. Amino acids: CASSLGASGRITYEQYF. The chain carries TRBV5-1 and TRBJ2-7; 11 bases line up with TRBD2. Germline loops: CDR1 SGHRS, CDR2 YFSETQ. V lost 0 bases, J lost 2 bases, and 7 bases stayed unmatched. The CDR3 runs to 17 residues.